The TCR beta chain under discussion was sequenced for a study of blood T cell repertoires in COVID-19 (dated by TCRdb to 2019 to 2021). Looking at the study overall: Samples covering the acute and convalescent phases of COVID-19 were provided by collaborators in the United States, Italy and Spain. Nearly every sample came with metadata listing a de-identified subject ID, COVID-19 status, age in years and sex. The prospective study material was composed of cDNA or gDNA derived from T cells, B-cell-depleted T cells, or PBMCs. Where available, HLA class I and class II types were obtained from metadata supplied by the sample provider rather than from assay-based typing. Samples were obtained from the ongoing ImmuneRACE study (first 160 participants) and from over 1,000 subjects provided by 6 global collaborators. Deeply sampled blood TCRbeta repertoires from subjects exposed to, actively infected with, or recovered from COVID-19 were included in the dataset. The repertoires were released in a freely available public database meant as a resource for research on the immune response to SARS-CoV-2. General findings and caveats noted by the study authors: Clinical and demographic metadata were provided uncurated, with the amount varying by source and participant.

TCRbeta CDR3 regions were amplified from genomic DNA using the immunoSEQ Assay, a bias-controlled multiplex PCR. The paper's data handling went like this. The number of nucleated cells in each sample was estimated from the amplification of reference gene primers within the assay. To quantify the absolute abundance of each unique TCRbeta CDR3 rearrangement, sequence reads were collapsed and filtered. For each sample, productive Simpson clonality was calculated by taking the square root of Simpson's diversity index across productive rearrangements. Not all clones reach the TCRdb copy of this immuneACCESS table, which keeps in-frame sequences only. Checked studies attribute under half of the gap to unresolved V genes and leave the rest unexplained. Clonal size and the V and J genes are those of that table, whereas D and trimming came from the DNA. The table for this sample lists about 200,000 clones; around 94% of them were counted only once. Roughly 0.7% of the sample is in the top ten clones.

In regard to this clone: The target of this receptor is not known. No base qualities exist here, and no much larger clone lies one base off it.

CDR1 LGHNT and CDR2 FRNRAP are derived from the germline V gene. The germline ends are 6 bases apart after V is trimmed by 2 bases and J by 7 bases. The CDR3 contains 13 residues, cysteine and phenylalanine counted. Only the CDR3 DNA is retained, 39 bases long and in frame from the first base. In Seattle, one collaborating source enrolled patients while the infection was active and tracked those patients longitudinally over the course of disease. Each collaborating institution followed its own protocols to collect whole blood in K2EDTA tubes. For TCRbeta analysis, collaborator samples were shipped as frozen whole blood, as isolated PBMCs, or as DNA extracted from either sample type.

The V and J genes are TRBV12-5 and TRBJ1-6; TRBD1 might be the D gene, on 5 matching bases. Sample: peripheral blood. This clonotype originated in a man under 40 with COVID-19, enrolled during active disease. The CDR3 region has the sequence CASGLPGNSPLHF. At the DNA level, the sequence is TGTGCTAGTGGTTTGCCAGGGAATTCACCCCTCCACTTT.